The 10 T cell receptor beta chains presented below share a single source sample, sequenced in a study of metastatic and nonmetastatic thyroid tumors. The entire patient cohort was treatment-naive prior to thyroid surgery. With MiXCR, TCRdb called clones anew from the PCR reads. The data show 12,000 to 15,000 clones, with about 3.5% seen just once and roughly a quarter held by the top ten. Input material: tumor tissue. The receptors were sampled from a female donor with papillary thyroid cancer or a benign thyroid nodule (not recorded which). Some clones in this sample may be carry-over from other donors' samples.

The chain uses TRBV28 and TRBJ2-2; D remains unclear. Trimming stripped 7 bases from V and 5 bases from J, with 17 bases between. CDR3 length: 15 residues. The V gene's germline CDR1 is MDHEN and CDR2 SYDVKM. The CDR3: CASTARGIGTGELFF. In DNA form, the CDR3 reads TGTGCCAGCACCGCGAGAGGTATAGGTACCGGGGAGCTGTTTTTT.

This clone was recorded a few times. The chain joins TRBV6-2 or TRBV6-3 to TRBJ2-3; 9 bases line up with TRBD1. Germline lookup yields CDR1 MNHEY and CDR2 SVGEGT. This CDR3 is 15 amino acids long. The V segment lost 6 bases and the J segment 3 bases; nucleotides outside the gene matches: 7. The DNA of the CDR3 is TGTGCCAGCAGCGGCCGGGACAGGGAAACAGATACGCAGTATTTT. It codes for CASSGRDRETDTQYF.

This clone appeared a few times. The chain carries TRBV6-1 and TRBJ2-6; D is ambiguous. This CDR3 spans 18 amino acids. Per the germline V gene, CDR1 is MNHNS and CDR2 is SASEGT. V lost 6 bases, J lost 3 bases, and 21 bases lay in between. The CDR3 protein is CASSLQGPRRVGANVLTF. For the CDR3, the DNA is TGTGCCAGCAGCCTACAAGGCCCGAGGAGAGTTGGGGCCAACGTCCTGACTTTC.

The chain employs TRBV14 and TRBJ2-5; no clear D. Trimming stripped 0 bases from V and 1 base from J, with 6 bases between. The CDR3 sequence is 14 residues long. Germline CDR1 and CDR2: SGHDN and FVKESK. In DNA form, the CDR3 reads TGTGCCAGCAGCCAAGAGGACGGCCAAGAGACCCAGTACTTC. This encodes CASSQEDGQETQYF.

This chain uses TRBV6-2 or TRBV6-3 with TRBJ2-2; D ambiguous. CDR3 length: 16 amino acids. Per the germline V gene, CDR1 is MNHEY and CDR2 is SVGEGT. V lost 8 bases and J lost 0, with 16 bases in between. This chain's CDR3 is CASEPPQSSNTGELFF. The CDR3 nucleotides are TGTGCCAGCGAGCCCCCACAGTCGTCGAACACCGGGGAGCTGTTTTTT.

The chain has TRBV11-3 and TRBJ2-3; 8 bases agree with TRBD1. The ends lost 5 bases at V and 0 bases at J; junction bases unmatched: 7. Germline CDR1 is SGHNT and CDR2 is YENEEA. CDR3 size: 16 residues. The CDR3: CASSPGQGRSTDTQYF. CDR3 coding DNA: TGTGCCAGCAGCCCAGGACAGGGTCGTAGCACAGATACGCAGTATTTT. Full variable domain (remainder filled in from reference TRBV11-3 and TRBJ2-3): EAGVVQSPRYKIIEKKQPVAFWCNPISGHNTLYWYLQNLGQGPELLIRYENEEAVDDSQLPKDRFSAERLKGVDSTLKIQPAELGDSAVYLCASSPGQGRSTDTQYFGPGTRLTVL.

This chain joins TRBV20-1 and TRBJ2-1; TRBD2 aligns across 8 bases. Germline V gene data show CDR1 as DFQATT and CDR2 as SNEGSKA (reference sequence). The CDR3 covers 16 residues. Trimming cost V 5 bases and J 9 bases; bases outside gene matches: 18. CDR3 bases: TGCAGTGCTTCGTACTCGGCGGGAGGTCTCTACGGTGAGCAGTTCTTC. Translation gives CSASYSAGGLYGEQFF.

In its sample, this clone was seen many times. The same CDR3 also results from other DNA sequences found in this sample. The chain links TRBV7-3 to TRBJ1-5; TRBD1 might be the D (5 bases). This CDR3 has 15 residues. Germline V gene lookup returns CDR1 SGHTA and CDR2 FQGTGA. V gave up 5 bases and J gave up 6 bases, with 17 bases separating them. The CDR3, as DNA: TGTGCCAGCAGCCGACTTGGGGCCAGGGTTCAGCCCCAGCATTTT. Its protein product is CASSRLGARVQPQHF.

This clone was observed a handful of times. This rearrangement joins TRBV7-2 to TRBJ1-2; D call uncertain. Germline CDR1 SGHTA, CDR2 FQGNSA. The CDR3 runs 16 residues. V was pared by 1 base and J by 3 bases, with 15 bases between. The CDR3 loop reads CASSLGATNRDYGYTF. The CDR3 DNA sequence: TGTGCCAGCAGCTTAGGGGCTACGAATAGGGACTATGGCTACACCTTC.

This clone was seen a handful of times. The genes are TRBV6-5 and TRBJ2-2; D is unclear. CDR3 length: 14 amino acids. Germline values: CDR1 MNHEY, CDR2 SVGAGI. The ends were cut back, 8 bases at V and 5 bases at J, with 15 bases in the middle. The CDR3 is CASFSSIGTGELFF. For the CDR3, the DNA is TGTGCCAGCTTTTCCTCGATCGGTACCGGGGAGCTGTTTTTT.